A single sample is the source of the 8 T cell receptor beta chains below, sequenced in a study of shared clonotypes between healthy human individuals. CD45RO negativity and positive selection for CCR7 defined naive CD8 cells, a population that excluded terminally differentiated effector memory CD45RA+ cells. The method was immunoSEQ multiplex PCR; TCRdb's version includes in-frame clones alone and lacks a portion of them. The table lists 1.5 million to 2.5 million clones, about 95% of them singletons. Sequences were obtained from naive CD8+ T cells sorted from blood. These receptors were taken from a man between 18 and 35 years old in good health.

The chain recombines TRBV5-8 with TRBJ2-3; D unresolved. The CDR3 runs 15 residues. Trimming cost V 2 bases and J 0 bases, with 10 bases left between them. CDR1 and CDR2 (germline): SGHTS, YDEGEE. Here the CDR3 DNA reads TGTGCCAGCAGCTTATTTCTAGAAAGCACAGATACGCAGTATTTT. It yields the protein CASSLFLESTDTQYF.

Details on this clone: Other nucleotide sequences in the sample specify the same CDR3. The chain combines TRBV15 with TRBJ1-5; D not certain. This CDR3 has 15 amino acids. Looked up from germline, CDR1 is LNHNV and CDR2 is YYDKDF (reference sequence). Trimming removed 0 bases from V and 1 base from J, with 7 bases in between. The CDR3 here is CATSRDLGSNQPQHF. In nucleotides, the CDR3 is TGTGCCACCAGCAGAGATCTAGGAAGCAATCAGCCCCAGCATTTT.

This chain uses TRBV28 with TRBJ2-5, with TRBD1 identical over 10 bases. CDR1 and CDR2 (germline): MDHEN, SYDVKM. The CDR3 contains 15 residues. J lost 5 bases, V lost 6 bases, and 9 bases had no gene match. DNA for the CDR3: TGTGCCAGCAGACCTGACAGGGGGCTTACGGAGACCCAGTACTTC. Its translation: CASRPDRGLTETQYF.

The DNA of the CDR3 is TGTGCCAGCAGTCCAGAGTTCACCGGGGAGCTGTTTTTT. It codes for CASSPEFTGELFF. The V gene is TRBV28, the J gene TRBJ2-2; D gene unclear. The CDR3 has 13 amino acids. Trimming removed 5 bases from V and 4 bases from J, with 8 bases in between. Germline V gene lookup returns CDR1 MDHEN and CDR2 SYDVKM.

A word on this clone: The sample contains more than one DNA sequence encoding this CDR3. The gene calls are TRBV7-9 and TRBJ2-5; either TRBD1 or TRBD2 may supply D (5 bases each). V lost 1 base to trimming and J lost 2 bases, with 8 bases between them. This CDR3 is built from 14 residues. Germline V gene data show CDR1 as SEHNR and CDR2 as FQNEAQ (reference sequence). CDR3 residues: CASSLVGGQETQYF. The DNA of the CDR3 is TGTGCCAGCAGCTTAGTTGGGGGACAAGAGACCCAGTACTTC.

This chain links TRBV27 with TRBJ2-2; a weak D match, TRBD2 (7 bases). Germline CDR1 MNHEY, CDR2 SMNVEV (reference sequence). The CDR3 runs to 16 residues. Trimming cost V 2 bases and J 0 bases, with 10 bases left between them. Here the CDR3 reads CASSLGGAANTGELFF. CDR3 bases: TGTGCCAGCAGTTTAGGGGGGGCCGCGAACACCGGGGAGCTGTTTTTT.

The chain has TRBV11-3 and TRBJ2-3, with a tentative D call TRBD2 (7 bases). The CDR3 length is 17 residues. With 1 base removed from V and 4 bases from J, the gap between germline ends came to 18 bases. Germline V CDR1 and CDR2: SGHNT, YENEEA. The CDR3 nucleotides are TGTGCCAGCAGCTTAGGTATTACGGGGGGCGGGCCAGATACGCAGTATTTT. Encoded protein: CASSLGITGGGPDTQYF.

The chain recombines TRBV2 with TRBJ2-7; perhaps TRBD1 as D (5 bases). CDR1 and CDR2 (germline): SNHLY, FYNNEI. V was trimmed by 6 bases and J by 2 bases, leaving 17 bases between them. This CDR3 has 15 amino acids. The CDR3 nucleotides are TGTGCCAGCAGGGGGCTTGGGGTAAGCCCCTACGAGCAGTACTTC. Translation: CASRGLGVSPYEQYF.